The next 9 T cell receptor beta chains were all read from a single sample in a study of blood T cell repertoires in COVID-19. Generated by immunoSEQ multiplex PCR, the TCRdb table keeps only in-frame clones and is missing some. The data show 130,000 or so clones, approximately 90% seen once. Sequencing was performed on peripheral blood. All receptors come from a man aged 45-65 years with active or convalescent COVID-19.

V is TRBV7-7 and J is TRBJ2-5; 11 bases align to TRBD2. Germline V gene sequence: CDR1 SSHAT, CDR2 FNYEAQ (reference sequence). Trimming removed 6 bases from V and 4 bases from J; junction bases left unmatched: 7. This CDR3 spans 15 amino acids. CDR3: CASRFSGGAGETQYF. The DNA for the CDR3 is TGTGCCAGCAGATTTAGCGGGGGGGCCGGAGAGACCCAGTACTTC.

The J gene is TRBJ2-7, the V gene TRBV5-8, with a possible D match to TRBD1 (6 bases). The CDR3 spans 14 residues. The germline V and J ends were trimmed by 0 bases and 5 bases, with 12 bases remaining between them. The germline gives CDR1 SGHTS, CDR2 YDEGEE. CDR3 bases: TGTGCCAGCAGCTTGGACAGGGTCGGGAACGAGCAGTACTTC. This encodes CASSLDRVGNEQYF.

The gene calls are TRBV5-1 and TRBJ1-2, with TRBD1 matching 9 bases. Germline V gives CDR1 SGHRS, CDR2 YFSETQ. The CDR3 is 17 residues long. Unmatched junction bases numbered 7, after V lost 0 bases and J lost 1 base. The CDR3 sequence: CASSLDDSDRGNYGYTF. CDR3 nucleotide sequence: TGCGCCAGCAGCTTGGACGATTCGGACAGGGGTAACTATGGCTACACCTTC.

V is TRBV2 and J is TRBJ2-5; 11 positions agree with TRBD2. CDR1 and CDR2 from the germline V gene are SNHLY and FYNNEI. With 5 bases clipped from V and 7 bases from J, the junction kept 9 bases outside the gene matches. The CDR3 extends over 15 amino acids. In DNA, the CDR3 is TGTGCCAGCAGTTTGGGAGTAACTAGCGGGGGGACCCAGTACTTC. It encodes CASSLGVTSGGTQYF.

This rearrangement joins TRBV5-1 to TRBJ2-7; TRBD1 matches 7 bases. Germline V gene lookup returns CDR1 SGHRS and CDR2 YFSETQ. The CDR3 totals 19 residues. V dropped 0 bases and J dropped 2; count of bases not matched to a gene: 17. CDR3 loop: CASSLAGSPPGQTAYEQYF. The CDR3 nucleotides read TGCGCCAGCAGCTTGGCTGGTTCCCCCCCGGGACAGACAGCCTACGAGCAGTACTTC.

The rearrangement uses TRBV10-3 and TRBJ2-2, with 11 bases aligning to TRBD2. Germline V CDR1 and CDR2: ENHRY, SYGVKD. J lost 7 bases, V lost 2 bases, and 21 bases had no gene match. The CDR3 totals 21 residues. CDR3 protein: CAISELLRVDSGRAGYGELFF. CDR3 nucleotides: TGTGCCATCAGTGAGCTTCTCAGGGTCGATAGCGGGAGGGCCGGGTACGGGGAGCTGTTTTTT.

The chain's CDR3 is CASSHEAANTEAFF. CDR3 nucleotide sequence: TGTGCCAGCAGCCACGAGGCAGCGAACACTGAAGCTTTCTTT. This chain links TRBV6-5 with TRBJ1-1; D unresolved. V lost 6 bases to trimming and J lost 1 base, with 12 bases between them. Germline loops: CDR1 MNHEY, CDR2 SVGAGI. The CDR3 is 14 residues long.

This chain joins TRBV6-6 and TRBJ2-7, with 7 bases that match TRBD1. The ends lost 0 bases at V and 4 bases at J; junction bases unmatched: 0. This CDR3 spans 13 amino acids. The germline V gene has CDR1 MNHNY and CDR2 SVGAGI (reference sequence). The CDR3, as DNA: TGTGCCAGCAGTTACTCGACAGGGTACGAGCAGTACTTC. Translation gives CASSYSTGYEQYF.

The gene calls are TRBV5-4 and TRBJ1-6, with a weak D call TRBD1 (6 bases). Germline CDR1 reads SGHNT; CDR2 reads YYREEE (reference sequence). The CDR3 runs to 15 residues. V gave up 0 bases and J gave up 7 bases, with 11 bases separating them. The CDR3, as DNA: TGTGCCAGCAGCTTGGAGGACAGTGAGAATTCACCCCTCCACTTT. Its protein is CASSLEDSENSPLHF.